Following are 13 T cell receptor beta chains from one sample sequenced in a study of cytotoxic CD8 clonotypes in ibrutinib-treated CLL. Some clones are missing from TCRdb's copy, which holds only in-frame ones; the method was immunoSEQ multiplex PCR. The sample records under 150,000 clones, approximately 80% being singletons. The sequences come from PBMCs, collected after 24 months of ibrutinib treatment. These receptors were collected from a human donor with chronic lymphocytic leukemia.

This sequence joins TRBV14 and TRBJ1-2; 12 nucleotides line up with TRBD1. V lost 4 bases and J lost 4; bases outside the gene matches: 7. The CDR3 is 16 amino acids. Germline assignment: CDR1 SGHDN and CDR2 FVKESK. This CDR3 is CASSPSLGQGAYGYTF. In DNA, the CDR3 is TGTGCCAGCAGCCCCTCTCTGGGACAGGGGGCCTATGGCTACACCTTC.

The chain is built from TRBV11-2 and TRBJ1-1; TRBD1 matches at 9 bases. V dropped 2 bases and J dropped 12; count of bases not matched to a gene: 7. Germline loops: CDR1 SGHAT, CDR2 FQNNGV. This CDR3 is 13 amino acids long. DNA of the CDR3: TGTGCCAGCAGCTTAACAGGGGGCTTCCGGCCTTTCTTT. Translating gives CASSLTGGFRPFF.

The rearrangement uses TRBV18 and TRBJ1-2, with 8 bases lining up with TRBD1. The trim removed 4 bases at V and 4 bases at J, leaving 11 bases unmatched. There are 16 residues in the CDR3. Germline CDR1 and CDR2: KGHSH and LQKENI. The CDR3 DNA sequence: TGTGCCAGCTCACTAAAGCAGACAGGGGCTTCCTATGGCTACACCTTC. It translates to CASSLKQTGASYGYTF.

The chain couples TRBV5-4 to TRBJ1-4; D unresolved. CDR3 length: 15 amino acids. Germline V lookup: CDR1 SGHNT, CDR2 YYREEE (reference sequence). V shed 4 bases and J shed 6 bases, with 16 bases lying between them. The CDR3 DNA reads TGTGCCAGCAGCAATGCACGCCGGTTGGATGAAAAACTGTTTTTT. It codes for CASSNARRLDEKLFF.

The V and J genes are TRBV5-1 and TRBJ1-3, with D perhaps TRBD1 (6 bases). The CDR3 spans 14 residues. CDR1 and CDR2 from the germline V gene are SGHRS and YFSETQ. V shed 5 bases and J shed 1 base, with 10 bases lying between them. The CDR3 spells CASRTDSSGNTIYF. As DNA, the CDR3 is TGCGCCAGCAGGACGGACAGTTCTGGAAACACCATATATTTT.

This chain uses TRBV6-1 with TRBJ1-5; the D is unclear. Germline loops: CDR1 MNHNS, CDR2 SASEGT. Trimming took 3 bases from V and 0 from J, leaving 12 bases between them. The CDR3 is made up of 16 amino acids. CDR3 sequence: CASSDGPGYSNQPQHF. As DNA, the CDR3 is TGTGCCAGCAGTGACGGGCCAGGTTATAGCAATCAGCCCCAGCATTTT.

The V gene is TRBV6-4, the J gene TRBJ1-2; D is ambiguous. V was shortened by 0 bases and J by 7 bases, with 9 bases between the two germline ends. This CDR3 comprises 13 residues. In germline, CDR1 is MRHNA, CDR2 SNTAGT. CDR3 nucleotides: TGTGCCAGCAGTGACTCGGCCCTAGGTGGCTACACCTTC. Protein sequence: CASSDSALGGYTF.

The rearrangement uses TRBV5-6 and TRBJ1-2; 7 bases line up with TRBD1. Germline lookup yields CDR1 SGHDT and CDR2 YYEEEE. Trimming cost V 5 bases and J 0 bases; bases outside gene matches: 7. The CDR3 length is 15 residues. The CDR3 loop reads CASSNRGRANYGYTF. The DNA of the CDR3 is TGTGCCAGCAGTAACAGGGGTCGAGCTAACTATGGCTACACCTTC.

The rearrangement links TRBV5-6 to TRBJ2-5, with D possibly TRBD2 on 6 matching bases. Germline V lookup: CDR1 SGHDT, CDR2 YYEEEE. The CDR3 contains 18 residues. V was cut by 0 bases and J by 5 bases, with 23 bases left in between. The CDR3 reads CASSLVVGLTVAGETQYF. CDR3 nucleotides: TGTGCCAGCAGCTTGGTCGTAGGACTAACAGTCGCTGGGGAGACCCAGTACTTC. The variable domain in full, with the rest retrieved from reference TRBV5-6 and TRBJ2-5, is DAGVTQSPTHLIKTRGQQVTLRCSPKSGHDTVSWYQQALGQGPQFIFQYYEEEERQRGNFPDRFSGHQFPNYSSELNVNALLLGDSALYLCASSLVVGLTVAGETQYFGPGTRLLVL.

This chain joins TRBV6-5 and TRBJ1-3; D remains ambiguous. V lost 7 bases and J 4 bases, leaving 11 bases between the germline ends. This CDR3 is 13 amino acids long. CDR1 and CDR2 (germline): MNHEY, SVGAGI. The CDR3 here is CASTRRWGNTIYF. CDR3 sequence (DNA): TGTGCCAGCACCCGTAGGTGGGGAAACACCATATATTTT.

V usage is TRBV25-1 and J usage is TRBJ1-1, with 7 bases aligning to TRBD1. Germline V lookup: CDR1 MGHDK, CDR2 SYGVNS. Unmatched junction bases numbered 8, after V lost 6 bases and J lost 1 base. The CDR3 runs to 15 residues. The CDR3 DNA is TGTGCCAGCAGGAGACAGGGTTGGGGGAACACTGAAGCTTTCTTT. This encodes CASRRQGWGNTEAFF.

The rearrangement joins TRBV5-6 to TRBJ1-1; tentative D call: TRBD1 (6 bases). Germline V CDR1 and CDR2: SGHDT, YYEEEE. This CDR3 region has 14 residues. V dropped 5 bases and J dropped 1 base, with 12 bases sitting between them. This CDR3 reads CASSLIQGNTEAFF. In nucleotides, the CDR3 is TGTGCCAGCAGTTTAATACAGGGGAACACTGAAGCTTTCTTT.

This chain links TRBV4-1 with TRBJ2-6; either TRBD1 or TRBD2 may fit D (5 bases each). The germline V gene encodes CDR1 MGHRA and CDR2 YSYEKL. V lost 0 bases, J lost 1 base, and 13 bases lay in between. This CDR3 spans 18 amino acids. CDR3 in DNA: TGCGCCAGCAGCCAAGAGGGGGTAATTGGGTCTGGGGCCAACGTCCTGACTTTC. Amino acids: CASSQEGVIGSGANVLTF.